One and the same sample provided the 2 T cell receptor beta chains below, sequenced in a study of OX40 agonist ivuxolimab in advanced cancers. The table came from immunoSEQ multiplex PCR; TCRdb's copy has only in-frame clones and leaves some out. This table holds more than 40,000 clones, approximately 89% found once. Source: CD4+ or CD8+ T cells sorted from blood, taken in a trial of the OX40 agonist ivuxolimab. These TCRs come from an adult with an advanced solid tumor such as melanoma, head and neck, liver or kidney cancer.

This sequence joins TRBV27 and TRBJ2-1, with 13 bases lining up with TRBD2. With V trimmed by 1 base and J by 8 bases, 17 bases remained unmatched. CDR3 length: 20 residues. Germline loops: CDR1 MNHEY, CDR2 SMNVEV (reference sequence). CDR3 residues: CASSLLYGTSGISAGDEQFF. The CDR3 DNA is TGTGCCAGCAGTTTATTGTACGGGACTAGCGGGATCTCCGCCGGCGATGAGCAGTTCTTC.

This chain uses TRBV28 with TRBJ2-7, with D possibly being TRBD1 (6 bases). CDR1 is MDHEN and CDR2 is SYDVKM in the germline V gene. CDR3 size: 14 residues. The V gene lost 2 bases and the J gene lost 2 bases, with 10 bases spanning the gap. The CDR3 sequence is CASSLPSGAYEQYF. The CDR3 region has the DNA TGTGCCAGCAGTTTACCCTCAGGGGCCTACGAGCAGTACTTC.